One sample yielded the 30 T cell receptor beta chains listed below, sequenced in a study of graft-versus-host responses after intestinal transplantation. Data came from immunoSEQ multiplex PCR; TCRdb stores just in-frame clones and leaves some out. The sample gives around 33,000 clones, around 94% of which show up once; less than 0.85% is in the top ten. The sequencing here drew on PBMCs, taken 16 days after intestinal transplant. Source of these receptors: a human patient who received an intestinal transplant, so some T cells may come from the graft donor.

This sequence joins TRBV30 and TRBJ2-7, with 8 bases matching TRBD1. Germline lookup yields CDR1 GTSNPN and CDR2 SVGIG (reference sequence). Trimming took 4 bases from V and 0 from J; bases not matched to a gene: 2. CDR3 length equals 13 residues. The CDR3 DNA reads TGTGCCTGGATGGACAGGGACTCCTACGAGCAGTACTTC. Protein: CAWMDRDSYEQYF.

CDR3 sequence: CASSSPLTRGETQYF. CDR3 nucleotides: TGTGCCAGCAGCTCTCCGTTGACTAGAGGGGAGACCCAGTACTTC. The V and J genes are TRBV7-9 and TRBJ2-5; a possible D gene is TRBD2 (6 bases). V lost 4 bases and J lost 5, with 17 bases in between. The germline V gene has CDR1 SEHNR and CDR2 FQNEAQ (reference sequence). The CDR3 spans 15 residues.

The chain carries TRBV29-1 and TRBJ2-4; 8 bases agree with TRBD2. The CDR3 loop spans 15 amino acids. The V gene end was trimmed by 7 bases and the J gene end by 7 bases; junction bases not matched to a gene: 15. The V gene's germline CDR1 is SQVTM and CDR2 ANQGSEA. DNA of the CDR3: TGCAGCGCCGGAGCGGGGGCCGGACTGGGGAACATTCAGTACTTC. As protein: CSAGAGAGLGNIQYF.

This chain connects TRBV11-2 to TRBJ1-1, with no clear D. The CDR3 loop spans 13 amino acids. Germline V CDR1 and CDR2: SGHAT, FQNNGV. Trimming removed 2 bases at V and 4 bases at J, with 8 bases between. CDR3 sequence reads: CASSLKRGTEAFF. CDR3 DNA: TGTGCCAGCAGCTTAAAACGAGGCACTGAAGCTTTCTTT.

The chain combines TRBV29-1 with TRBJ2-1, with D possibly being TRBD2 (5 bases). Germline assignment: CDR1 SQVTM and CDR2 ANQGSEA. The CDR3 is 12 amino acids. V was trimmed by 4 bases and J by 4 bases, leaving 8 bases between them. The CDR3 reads CSVVQRYNEQFF. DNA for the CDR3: TGCAGCGTTGTGCAGCGGTACAATGAGCAGTTCTTC.

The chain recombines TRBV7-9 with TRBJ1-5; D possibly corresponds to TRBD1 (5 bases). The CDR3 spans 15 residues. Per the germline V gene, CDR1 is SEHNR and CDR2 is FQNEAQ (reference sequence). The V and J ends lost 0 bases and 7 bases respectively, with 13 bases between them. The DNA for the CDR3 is TGTGCCAGCAGCTTAGCGCTAGGCAGGGAGCAGCCCCAGCATTTT. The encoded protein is CASSLALGREQPQHF.

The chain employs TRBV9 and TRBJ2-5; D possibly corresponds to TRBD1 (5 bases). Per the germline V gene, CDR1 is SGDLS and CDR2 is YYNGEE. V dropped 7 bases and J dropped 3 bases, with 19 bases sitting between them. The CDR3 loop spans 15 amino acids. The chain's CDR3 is CASGLGRFGEETQYF. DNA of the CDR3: TGTGCCAGCGGATTGGGGCGATTCGGAGAAGAGACCCAGTACTTC.

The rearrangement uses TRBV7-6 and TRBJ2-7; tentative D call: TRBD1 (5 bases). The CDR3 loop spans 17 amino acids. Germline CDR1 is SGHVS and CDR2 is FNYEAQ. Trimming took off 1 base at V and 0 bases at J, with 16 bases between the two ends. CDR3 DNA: TGTGCCAGCAGCTTAGAAGCCCAGGGCCCGAGCTCCTACGAGCAGTACTTC. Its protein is CASSLEAQGPSSYEQYF.

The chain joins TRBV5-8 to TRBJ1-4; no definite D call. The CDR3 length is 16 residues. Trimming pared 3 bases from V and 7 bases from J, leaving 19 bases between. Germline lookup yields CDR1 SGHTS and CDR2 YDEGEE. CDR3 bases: TGTGCCAGCAGCTCCCATGTCTTCCAGGATGGTGAAAAACTGTTTTTT. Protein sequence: CASSSHVFQDGEKLFF. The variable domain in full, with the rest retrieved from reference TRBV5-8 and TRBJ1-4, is EAGVTQSPTHLIKTRGQQATLRCSPISGHTSVYWYQQALGLGLQFLLWYDEGEERNRGNFPPRFSGRQFPNYSSELNVNALELEDSALYLCASSSHVFQDGEKLFFGSGTQLSVL.

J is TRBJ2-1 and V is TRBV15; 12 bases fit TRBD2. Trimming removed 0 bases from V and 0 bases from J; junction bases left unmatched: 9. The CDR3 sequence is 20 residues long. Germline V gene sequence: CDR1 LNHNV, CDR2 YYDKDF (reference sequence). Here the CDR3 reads CATSREPGLAGPDSYNEQFF. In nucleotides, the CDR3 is TGTGCCACCAGCAGAGAACCGGGACTAGCGGGTCCCGACTCCTACAATGAGCAGTTCTTC.

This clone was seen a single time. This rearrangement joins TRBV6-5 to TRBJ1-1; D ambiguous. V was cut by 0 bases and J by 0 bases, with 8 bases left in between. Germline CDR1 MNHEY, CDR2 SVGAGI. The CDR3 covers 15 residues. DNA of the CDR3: TGTGCCAGCAGTTACTCGGCAGACCTGAACACTGAAGCTTTCTTT. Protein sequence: CASSYSADLNTEAFF.

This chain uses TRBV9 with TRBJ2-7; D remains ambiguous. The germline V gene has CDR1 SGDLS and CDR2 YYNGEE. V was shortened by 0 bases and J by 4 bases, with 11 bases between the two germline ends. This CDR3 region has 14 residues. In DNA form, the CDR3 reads TGTGCCAGCAGCGTAGGGACCTTATCTTACGAGCAGTACTTC. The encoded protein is CASSVGTLSYEQYF.

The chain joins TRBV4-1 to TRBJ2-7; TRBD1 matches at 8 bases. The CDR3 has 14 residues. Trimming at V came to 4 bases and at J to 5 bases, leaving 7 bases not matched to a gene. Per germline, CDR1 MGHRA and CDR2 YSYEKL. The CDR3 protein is CASSRDQGADEQYF. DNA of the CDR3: TGCGCCAGCAGCCGAGACCAGGGGGCGGACGAGCAGTACTTC.

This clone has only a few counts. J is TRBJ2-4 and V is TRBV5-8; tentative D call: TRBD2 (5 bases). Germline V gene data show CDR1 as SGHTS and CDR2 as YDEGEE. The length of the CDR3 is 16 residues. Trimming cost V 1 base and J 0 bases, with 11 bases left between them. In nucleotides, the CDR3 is TGTGCCAGCAGCTTGTCGGGAACCCTAGCCAAAAACATTCAGTACTTC. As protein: CASSLSGTLAKNIQYF. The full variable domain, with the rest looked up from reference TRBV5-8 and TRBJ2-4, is EAGVTQSPTHLIKTRGQQATLRCSPISGHTSVYWYQQALGLGLQFLLWYDEGEERNRGNFPPRFSGRQFPNYSSELNVNALELEDSALYLCASSLSGTLAKNIQYFGAGTRLSVL.

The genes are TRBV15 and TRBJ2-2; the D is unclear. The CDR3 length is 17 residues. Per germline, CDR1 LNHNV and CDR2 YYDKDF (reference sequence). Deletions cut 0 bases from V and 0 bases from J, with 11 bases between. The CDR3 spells CATSREHYQSNTGELFF. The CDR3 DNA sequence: TGTGCCACCAGCAGAGAGCATTACCAATCGAACACCGGGGAGCTGTTTTTT.

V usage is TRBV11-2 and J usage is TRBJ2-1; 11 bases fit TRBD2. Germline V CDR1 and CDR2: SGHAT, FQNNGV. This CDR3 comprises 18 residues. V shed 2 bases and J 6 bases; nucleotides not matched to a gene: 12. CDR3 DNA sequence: TGTGCCAGCAGCTTACTTTTATTACTAGCGGGAGCCGTCAATGAGCAGTTCTTC. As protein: CASSLLLLLAGAVNEQFF.

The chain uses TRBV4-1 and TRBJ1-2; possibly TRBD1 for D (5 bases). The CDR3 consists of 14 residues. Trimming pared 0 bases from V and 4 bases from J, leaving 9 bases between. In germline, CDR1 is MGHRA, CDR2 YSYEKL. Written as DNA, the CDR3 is TGCGCCAGCAGCCAAGATCCGAGGGGCTATGGCTACACCTTC. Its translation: CASSQDPRGYGYTF.

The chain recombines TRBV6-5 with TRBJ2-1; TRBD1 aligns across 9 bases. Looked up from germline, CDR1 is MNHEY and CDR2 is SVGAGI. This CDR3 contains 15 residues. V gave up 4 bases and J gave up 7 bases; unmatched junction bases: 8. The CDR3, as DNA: TGTGCCAGCAGTTTGGGGACAGGGCTTGGTAATGAGCAGTTCTTC. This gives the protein CASSLGTGLGNEQFF.

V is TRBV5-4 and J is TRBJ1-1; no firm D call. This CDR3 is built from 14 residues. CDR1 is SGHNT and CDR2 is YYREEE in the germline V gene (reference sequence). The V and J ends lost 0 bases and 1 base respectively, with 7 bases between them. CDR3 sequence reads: CASSLGAGNTEAFF. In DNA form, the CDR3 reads TGTGCCAGCAGCTTGGGGGCAGGGAACACTGAAGCTTTCTTT.

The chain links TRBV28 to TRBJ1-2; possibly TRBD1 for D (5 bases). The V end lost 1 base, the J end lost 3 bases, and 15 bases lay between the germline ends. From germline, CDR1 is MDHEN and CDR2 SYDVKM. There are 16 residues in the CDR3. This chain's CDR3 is CASSLFLLGGDYGYTF. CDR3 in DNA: TGTGCCAGCAGTTTATTCTTACTGGGGGGGGACTATGGCTACACCTTC.

The CDR3 loop reads CAIATDTYGYTF. The CDR3 nucleotides are TGTGCCATCGCGACGGACACCTATGGCTACACCTTC. The chain employs TRBV10-3 and TRBJ1-2; maybe TRBD1 (5 bases). Germline assignment: CDR1 ENHRY and CDR2 SYGVKD. The ends were cut back, 8 bases at V and 4 bases at J, with 11 bases in the middle. This CDR3 region has 12 residues.

CDR3 amino acids: CASSPWEGAEKLFF. CDR3 nucleotides: TGTGCCAGCAGCCCCTGGGAGGGTGCCGAAAAACTGTTTTTT. This sequence joins TRBV7-9 and TRBJ1-4; D unresolved. V shed 5 bases and J shed 8 bases, with 15 bases lying between them. The CDR3 contains 14 residues. Germline CDR1 and CDR2: SEHNR and FQNEAQ (reference sequence).

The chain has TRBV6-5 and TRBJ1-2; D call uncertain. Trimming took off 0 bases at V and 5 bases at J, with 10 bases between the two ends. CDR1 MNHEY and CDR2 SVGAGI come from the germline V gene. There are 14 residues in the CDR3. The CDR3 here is CASSYSSEKYGYTF. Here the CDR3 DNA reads TGTGCCAGCAGTTACTCGTCGGAAAAGTATGGCTACACCTTC.

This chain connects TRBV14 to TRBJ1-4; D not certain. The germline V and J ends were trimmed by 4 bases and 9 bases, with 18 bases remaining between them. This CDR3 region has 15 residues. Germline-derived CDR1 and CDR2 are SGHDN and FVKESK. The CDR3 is CASSPRQGIRQKLFF. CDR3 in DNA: TGTGCCAGCAGCCCACGACAAGGGATAAGGCAAAAACTGTTTTTT. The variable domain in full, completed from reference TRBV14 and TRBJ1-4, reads EAGVTQFPSHSVIEKGQTVTLRCDPISGHDNLYWYRRVMGKEIKFLLHFVKESKQDESGMPNNRFLAERTGGTYSTLKVQPAELEDSGVYFCASSPRQGIRQKLFFGSGTQLSVL.

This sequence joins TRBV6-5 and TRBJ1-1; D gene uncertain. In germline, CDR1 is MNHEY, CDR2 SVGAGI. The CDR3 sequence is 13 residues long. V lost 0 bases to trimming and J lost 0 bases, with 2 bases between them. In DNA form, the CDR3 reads TGTGCCAGCAGTTACTCTATGAACACTGAAGCTTTCTTT. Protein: CASSYSMNTEAFF.

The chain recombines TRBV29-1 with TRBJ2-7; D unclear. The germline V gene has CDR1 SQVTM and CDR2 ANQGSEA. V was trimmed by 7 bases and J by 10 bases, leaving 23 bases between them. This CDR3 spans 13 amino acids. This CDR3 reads CSAPMWSLRRQYF. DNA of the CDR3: TGCAGCGCTCCTATGTGGTCGCTTAGGAGACAGTACTTC.

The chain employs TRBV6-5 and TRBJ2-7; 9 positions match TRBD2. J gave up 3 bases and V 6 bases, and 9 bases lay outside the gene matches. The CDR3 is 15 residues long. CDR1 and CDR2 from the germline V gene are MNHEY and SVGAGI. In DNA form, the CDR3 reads TGTGCCAGCAGCCAGCGAGCGGGGGGCAACTACGAGCAGTACTTC. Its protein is CASSQRAGGNYEQYF.

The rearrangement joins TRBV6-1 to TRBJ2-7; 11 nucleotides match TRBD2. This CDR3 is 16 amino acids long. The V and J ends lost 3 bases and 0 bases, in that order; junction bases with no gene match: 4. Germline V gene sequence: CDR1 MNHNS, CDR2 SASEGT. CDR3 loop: CASSEDSGRASYEQYF. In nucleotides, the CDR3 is TGTGCCAGCAGTGAGGATAGCGGGAGGGCCTCCTACGAGCAGTACTTC.

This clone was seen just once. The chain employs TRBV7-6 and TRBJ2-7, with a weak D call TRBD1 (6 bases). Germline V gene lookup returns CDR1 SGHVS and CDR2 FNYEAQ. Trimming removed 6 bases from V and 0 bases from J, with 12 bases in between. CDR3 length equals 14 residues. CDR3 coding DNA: TGTGCCAGCAGACAAACAGGGAGCTCCTACGAGCAGTACTTC. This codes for CASRQTGSSYEQYF.

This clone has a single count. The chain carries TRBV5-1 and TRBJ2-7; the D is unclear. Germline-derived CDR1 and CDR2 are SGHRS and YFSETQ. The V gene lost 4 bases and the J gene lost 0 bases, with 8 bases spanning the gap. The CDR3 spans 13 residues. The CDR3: CASSPQASYEQYF. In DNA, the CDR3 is TGCGCCAGCAGCCCGCAGGCCTCCTACGAGCAGTACTTC.